These T cell receptor beta chains were read from a single sample in a study of blood T cell repertoires in COVID-19. Generated by immunoSEQ multiplex PCR, the TCRdb table keeps only in-frame clones and is missing some. The sample carries approximately 70,000 clones, around 84% recorded once. Sequencing used peripheral blood. All receptors derive from a woman in her sixties or seventies with acute or convalescent COVID-19. Both conserved end residues are part of each CDR3. D genes are given only for firm matches. Some rows have no size entry. The others give once, few or many, or a class for an expanded clone.

V gene: TRBV27; clone size: .; CDR3 length: 14; D gene: TRBD2; J gene: TRBJ2-5; CDR3 protein: CASSLQGGQETQYF; CDR3 DNA: TGTGCCAGCAGCCTCCAGGGAGGGCAAGAGACCCAGTACTTC
V gene: TRBV19; clone size: .; CDR3 length: 14; D gene: TRBD2; J gene: TRBJ2-1; CDR3 protein: CASSFSGGANEQFF; CDR3 DNA: TGTGCCAGTAGCTTTAGCGGGGGGGCCAATGAGCAGTTCTTC
V gene: TRBV18; clone size: .; CDR3 length: 16; D gene: .; J gene: TRBJ2-2; CDR3 protein: CASSPILETDTGELFF; CDR3 DNA: TGTGCCAGCTCACCAATTCTGGAGACAGACACCGGGGAGCTGTTTTTT
V gene: TRBV27; clone size: .; CDR3 length: 16; D gene: TRBD2; J gene: TRBJ2-3; CDR3 protein: CASSPDYGRDFYTQYF; CDR3 DNA: TGTGCCAGCAGTCCCGATTATGGGAGGGACTTCTATACGCAGTATTTT
V gene: TRBV25-1; clone size: .; CDR3 length: 16; D gene: .; J gene: TRBJ2-3; CDR3 protein: CASSESSSEFTDTQYF; CDR3 DNA: TGTGCCAGCAGTGAGAGTTCTAGCGAATTTACAGATACGCAGTATTTT
V gene: TRBV6-1; clone size: .; CDR3 length: 15; D gene: TRBD1; J gene: TRBJ1-2; CDR3 protein: CASSERYRGREGYTF; CDR3 DNA: TGTGCCAGCAGTGAAAGATACAGGGGGCGTGAGGGCTACACCTTC
V gene: TRBV5-1; clone size: .; CDR3 length: 15; D gene: .; J gene: TRBJ1-2; CDR3 protein: CASSLEVGPSIHYTF; CDR3 DNA: TGCGCCAGCAGCTTGGAGGTGGGGCCCTCAATACATTACACCTTC
V gene: TRBV2; clone size: once; CDR3 length: 14; D gene: TRBD1; J gene: TRBJ1-5; CDR3 protein: CASSQGDIGQPQHF; CDR3 DNA: TGTGCCAGCAGTCAGGGGGATATCGGTCAGCCCCAGCATTTT
V gene: TRBV3-1/TRBV3-2; clone size: .; CDR3 length: 15; D gene: .; J gene: TRBJ2-4; CDR3 protein: CASSQANWRKDIQYF; CDR3 DNA: TGTGCCAGCAGCCAAGCCAACTGGAGGAAAGACATTCAGTACTTC
V gene: TRBV19; clone size: .; CDR3 length: 13; D gene: TRBD1; J gene: TRBJ2-3; CDR3 protein: CASRDRGTDTQYF; CDR3 DNA: TGTGCCAGTAGGGACAGGGGCACAGATACGCAGTATTTT
V gene: TRBV19; clone size: .; CDR3 length: 13; D gene: .; J gene: TRBJ1-1; CDR3 protein: CASSYQRDTEAFF; CDR3 DNA: TGTGCCAGTAGTTACCAGAGGGACACTGAAGCTTTCTTT
V gene: TRBV6-4; clone size: .; CDR3 length: 15; D gene: .; J gene: TRBJ1-1; CDR3 protein: CASSASTGGNTEAFF; CDR3 DNA: TGTGCCAGCAGTGCGAGTACAGGCGGGAACACTGAAGCTTTCTTT
V gene: TRBV5-4; clone size: .; CDR3 length: 15; D gene: .; J gene: TRBJ2-1; CDR3 protein: CASSFDKVLSSEQFF; CDR3 DNA: TGTGCCAGCAGCTTTGACAAGGTCTTAAGCAGCGAGCAGTTCTTC
V gene: TRBV3-1/TRBV3-2; clone size: .; CDR3 length: 16; D gene: .; J gene: TRBJ2-7; CDR3 protein: CASSQDGSRGPYEQYF; CDR3 DNA: TGTGCCAGCAGCCAAGACGGAAGCCGCGGGCCCTACGAGCAGTACTTC
V gene: TRBV7-3; clone size: .; CDR3 length: 16; D gene: .; J gene: TRBJ2-3; CDR3 protein: CASSPAGGGRRDTQYF; CDR3 DNA: TGTGCCAGCAGCCCCGCAGGGGGCGGGAGACGCGATACGCAGTATTTT
V gene: TRBV11-2; clone size: few; CDR3 length: 13; D gene: .; J gene: TRBJ2-1; CDR3 protein: CASSPNSVGEQFF; CDR3 DNA: TGTGCCAGCAGCCCAAATAGCGTTGGTGAGCAGTTCTTC
V gene: TRBV5-1; clone size: .; CDR3 length: 15; D gene: .; J gene: TRBJ1-4; CDR3 protein: CASSPTVGVNEKLFF; CDR3 DNA: TGCGCCAGCAGCCCTACTGTAGGGGTTAATGAAAAACTGTTTTTT